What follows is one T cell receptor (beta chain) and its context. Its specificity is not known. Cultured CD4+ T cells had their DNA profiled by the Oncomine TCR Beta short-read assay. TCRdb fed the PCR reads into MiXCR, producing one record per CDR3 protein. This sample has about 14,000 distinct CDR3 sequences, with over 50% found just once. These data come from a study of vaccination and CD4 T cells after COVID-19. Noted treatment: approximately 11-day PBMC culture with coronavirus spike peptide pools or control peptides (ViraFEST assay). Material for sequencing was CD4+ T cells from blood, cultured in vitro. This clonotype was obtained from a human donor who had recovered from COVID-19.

The CDR3 DNA reads as TGTGCCACCAGTGATTTCTCGGGAGCAGTAGATACGCAGTATTTT. The encoded protein is CATSDFSGAVDTQYF. This chain links TRBV24-1 with TRBJ2-3, with TRBD2 as a possible D gene (6 bases). Deletions cut 1 base from V and 5 bases from J, with 12 bases between. This CDR3 contains 15 residues. In germline, CDR1 is KGHDR, CDR2 SFDVKD.